These 6 T cell receptor beta chains were all obtained from the same sample, sequenced in a study of blood T cell repertoires in COVID-19. Data came from immunoSEQ multiplex PCR; TCRdb stores just in-frame clones and leaves some out. The sample carries roughly 150,000 clones, around three quarters recorded once. The sequencing sample was made of peripheral blood. These receptors originate from a man between 45 and 60 years old with active or convalescent COVID-19.

This chain uses TRBV9 with TRBJ2-7; D might be TRBD2 (5 bases). The germline V and J ends were trimmed by 0 bases and 0 bases, with 10 bases remaining between them. The CDR3 has 15 amino acids. Germline V CDR1 and CDR2: SGDLS, YYNGEE. The CDR3 DNA sequence: TGTGCCAGCAGCGTAGGAGCGGACCTCTCCTACGAGCAGTACTTC. It is translated as CASSVGADLSYEQYF.

The J gene is TRBJ2-1, the V gene TRBV7-2; 8 bases map to TRBD2. Germline CDR1 is SGHTA and CDR2 is FQGNSA. The trim removed 4 bases at V and 7 bases at J, leaving 12 bases unmatched. This CDR3 spans 16 amino acids. The CDR3 loop is CASSWGSGSIKNEQFF. CDR3 in DNA: TGTGCCAGCAGCTGGGGGAGCGGGAGCATCAAAAATGAGCAGTTCTTC.

The CDR3 is CASALAASGNTIYF. For the CDR3, the DNA is TGTGCCAGCGCGCTGGCAGCCTCAGGAAACACCATATATTTT. V usage is TRBV7-9 and J usage is TRBJ1-3; D not certain. The length of the CDR3 is 14 residues. CDR1 and CDR2 (germline): SEHNR, FQNEAQ (reference sequence). V was shortened by 8 bases and J by 4 bases, with 15 bases between the two germline ends. Variable domain in full (rest from reference TRBV7-9 and TRBJ1-3): DTGVSQNPRHKITKRGQNVTFRCDPISEHNRLYWYRQTLGQGPEFLTYFQNEAQLEKSRLLSDRFSAERPKGSFSTLEIQRTEQGDSAMYLCASALAASGNTIYFGEGSWLTVV.

This clone has only a few counts. The V and J genes are TRBV7-9 and TRBJ1-1, with D perhaps TRBD1 (6 bases). This CDR3 region has 15 residues. V was pared by 0 bases and J by 0 bases, with 8 bases between. Germline V CDR1 and CDR2: SEHNR, FQNEAQ (reference sequence). The CDR3 sequence: CASSLAWTVNTEAFF. For the CDR3, the DNA is TGTGCCAGCAGCTTAGCATGGACAGTGAACACTGAAGCTTTCTTT.

The CDR3 nucleotides read TGTGCCAGCCGCCTTGGGACAGGGAATAGCAATCAGCCCCAGCATTTT. It translates to CASRLGTGNSNQPQHF. V usage is TRBV2 and J usage is TRBJ1-5; 9 positions agree with TRBD1. Trimming cost V 8 bases and J 0 bases; bases outside gene matches: 8. The CDR3 spans 16 residues. Germline V gene sequence: CDR1 SNHLY, CDR2 FYNNEI.

The chain couples TRBV6-5 to TRBJ2-7, with D possibly TRBD2 on 6 matching bases. Germline V gives CDR1 MNHEY, CDR2 SVGAGI. This CDR3 contains 14 residues. Trimming left V 4 bases short and J 7 bases short, with 17 bases between. CDR3: CASSSPGEPLEQYF. CDR3 nucleotide sequence: TGTGCCAGCAGTTCCCCGGGGGAACCTTTAGAGCAGTACTTC.